Shown below are 6 T cell receptor beta chains from a single sample sequenced in a study of blood T cell repertoires in COVID-19. The data were produced by immunoSEQ multiplex PCR, yet TCRdb's version contains in-frame clones alone and is incomplete. This table holds 200,000 to 250,000 clones, about 93% found once. Sequencing used peripheral blood. The receptor source for this set is a man between 60 and 75 years old with COVID-19, enrolled during active disease.

The chain recombines TRBV4-3 with TRBJ2-1; 14 nucleotides align to TRBD2. Trimming removed 4 bases from V and 7 bases from J; junction bases left unmatched: 6. Per germline, CDR1 LGHNA and CDR2 YSLEER. There are 16 residues in the CDR3. The CDR3, as DNA: TGCGCCAGCAGCCGATCAGGGACTAGCGGGAGAAATGAGCAGTTCTTC. It codes for CASSRSGTSGRNEQFF.

The rearrangement links TRBV28 to TRBJ1-5; D uncertain. The CDR3 is 14 residues long. Germline lookup yields CDR1 MDHEN and CDR2 SYDVKM. Trimming shortened V by 3 bases and J by 3 bases, and 9 bases separated the two germline ends. CDR3 in DNA: TGTGCCAGCAGTTTCCCGACAAACAATCAGCCCCAGCATTTT. Translated, it gives CASSFPTNNQPQHF.

The V gene is TRBV5-1, the J gene TRBJ1-2; D is undetermined. The CDR3 spans 13 residues. The V gene lost 7 bases and the J gene lost 3 bases, with 13 bases spanning the gap. The germline V gene encodes CDR1 SGHRS and CDR2 YFSETQ. The CDR3 coding sequence is TGCGCCAGCGGCGGGAGTGAGGACTATGGCTACACCTTC. Translating gives CASGGSEDYGYTF.

The gene calls are TRBV12-3 or TRBV12-4 and TRBJ2-7; D ambiguous. The V end was cut by 5 bases, the J end by 2 bases, with 4 bases between. The CDR3 loop spans 11 amino acids. CDR3 protein: CASSPAYEQYF. CDR3 coding DNA: TGTGCCAGCAGTCCTGCCTACGAGCAGTACTTC.

The CDR3 is CATSDPGRTGGSSTDTQYF. Written as DNA, the CDR3 is TGTGCCACCAGTGACCCTGGGAGGACAGGGGGGTCTAGCACAGATACGCAGTATTTT. The chain carries TRBV24-1 and TRBJ2-3, with 10 bases matching TRBD1. With V trimmed by 4 bases and J by 0 bases, 12 bases remained unmatched. The CDR3 runs to 19 residues. Germline-derived CDR1 and CDR2 are KGHDR and SFDVKD.

The genes are TRBV7-8 and TRBJ2-5; D is perhaps TRBD2 (6 bases). Germline CDR1 and CDR2: SGHVS and FQNEAQ. CDR3 length equals 11 residues. V shed 5 bases and J shed 5 bases, with 6 bases lying between them. The CDR3 bases are TGTGCCAGCAGCGGGGGGGAGACCCAGTACTTC. This gives the protein CASSGGETQYF.